Sequencing of this TCR beta chain was carried out in a study of T cell repertoires in cytomegalovirus infection. Looking at the study overall: Matching HLA type and CMV infection were both indicated by public TCR beta signatures. Study results and limitations: CMV-specific HLA-C-restricted TCR beta clonotypes dominated the ex vivo response.

This clonotype showed up just a few times. Its antigen remains unidentified. This CDR3 spans 14 amino acids. Losses at the gene ends were 6 bases for V and 1 base for J; bases not matched to a gene: 2. From germline, CDR1 is DFQATT and CDR2 SNEGSKA (reference sequence). TCRdb used MiXCR to reprocess the reads, holding one entry per CDR3 protein. The sample includes roughly 230,000 distinct CDR3 sequences, 22% of them seen just once. The chain recombines TRBV20-1 with TRBJ2-2; 10 bases agree with TRBD1. The sequenced material came from CD8+ T cells from PBMCs. This receptor was taken from a human donor in good health (CMV status not recorded). Some clones in this sample may be carry-over from other donors' samples. The CDR3 sequence is CSAWDRGNTGELFF. In nucleotides, the CDR3 is TGCAGTGCATGGGACAGGGGGAACACCGGGGAGCTGTTTTTT.